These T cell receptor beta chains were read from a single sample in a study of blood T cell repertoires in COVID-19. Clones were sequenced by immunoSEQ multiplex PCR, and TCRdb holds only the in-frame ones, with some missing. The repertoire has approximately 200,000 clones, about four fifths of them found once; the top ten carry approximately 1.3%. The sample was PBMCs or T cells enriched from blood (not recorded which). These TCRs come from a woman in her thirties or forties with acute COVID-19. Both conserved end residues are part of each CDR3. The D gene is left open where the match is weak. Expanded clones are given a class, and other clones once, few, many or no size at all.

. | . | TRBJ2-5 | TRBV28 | CASGRPNQETQYF | TGTGCCAGCGGGAGACCCAACCAAGAGACCCAGTACTTC
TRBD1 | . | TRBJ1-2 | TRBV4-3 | CASSQVDPTGPINYGYTF | TGCGCCAGCAGCCAAGTCGACCCGACAGGGCCAATCAACTATGGCTACACCTTC
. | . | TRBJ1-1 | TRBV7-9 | CASSPRGPNTEAFF | TGTGCCAGCAGCCCCAGGGGACCGAACACTGAAGCTTTCTTT
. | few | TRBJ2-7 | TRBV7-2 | CASSLWGVGADYEQYF | TGTGCCAGCAGCTTATGGGGGGTGGGAGCGGACTACGAGCAGTACTTC
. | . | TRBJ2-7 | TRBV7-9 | CASSLRGNSYEQYF | TGTGCCAGCAGCTTAAGGGGAAACTCCTACGAGCAGTACTTC
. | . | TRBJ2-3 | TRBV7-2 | CASSLPTSGTDTQYF | TGTGCCAGCAGCTTACCCACTAGTGGGACAGATACGCAGTATTTT
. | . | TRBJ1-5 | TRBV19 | CASINQGGGNQPQHF | TGTGCCAGTATTAATCAGGGTGGTGGCAATCAGCCCCAGCATTTT
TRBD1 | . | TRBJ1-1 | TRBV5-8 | CASSPTGTGALEAFF | TGTGCCAGCTCCCCTACCGGGACAGGGGCTCTCGAAGCTTTCTTT
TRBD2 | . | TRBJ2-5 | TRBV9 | CASSVGGGPQETQYF | TGTGCCAGCAGCGTCGGCGGGGGACCACAAGAGACCCAGTACTTC
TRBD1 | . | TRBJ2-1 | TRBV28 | CASSYRGEQFF | TGTGCCAGCAGTTACAGGGGTGAGCAGTTCTTC
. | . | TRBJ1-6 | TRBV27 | CASSPQGHHNSPLHF | TGTGCCAGCAGTCCCCAGGGACACCATAATTCACCCCTCCACTTT
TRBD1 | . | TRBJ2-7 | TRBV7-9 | CASSQGAQMPKSYEQYF | TGTGCCAGCAGCCAGGGGGCGCAGATGCCGAAAAGTTACGAGCAGTACTTC
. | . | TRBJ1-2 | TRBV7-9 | CASSFERTVTFFNYGYTF | TGTGCCAGCAGCTTTGAGCGGACAGTCACCTTCTTTAACTATGGCTACACCTTC
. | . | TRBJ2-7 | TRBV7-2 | CASSLGFGYEQYF | TGTGCCAGCAGCTTAGGATTCGGCTACGAGCAGTACTTC
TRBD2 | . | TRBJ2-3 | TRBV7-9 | CASSSYTGGDTQYF | TGTGCCAGCAGCTCCTACACGGGGGGAGATACGCAGTATTTT
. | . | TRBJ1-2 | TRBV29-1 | CSASLGQGLNYGYTF | TGCAGCGCCTCCTTGGGTCAGGGGCTGAACTATGGCTACACCTTC
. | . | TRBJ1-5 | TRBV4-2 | CASSQDVQGKNQPQHF | TGTGCCAGCAGCCAAGATGTACAGGGTAAGAACCAGCCCCAGCATTTT
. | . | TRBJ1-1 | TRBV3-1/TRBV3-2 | CASSRTGEAFF | TGTGCCAGCAGCCGAACAGGTGAAGCTTTCTTT
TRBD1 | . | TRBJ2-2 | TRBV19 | CASAFRQGLVGELFF | TGTGCCAGTGCCTTTCGACAGGGGCTTGTCGGGGAGCTGTTTTTT
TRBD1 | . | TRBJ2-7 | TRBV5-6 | CASSLTGVTGEQYF | TGTGCCAGCAGCTTAACAGGGGTTACGGGCGAGCAGTACTTC
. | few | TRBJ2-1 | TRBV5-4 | CASSLQRVEDEQFF | TGTGCCAGCAGCTTGCAACGGGTTGAGGATGAGCAGTTCTTC
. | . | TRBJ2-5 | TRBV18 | CASSPQIQETQYF | TGTGCCAGCTCACCACAGATACAGGAGACCCAGTACTTC
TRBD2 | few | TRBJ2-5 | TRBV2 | CASSVTSGSQETQYF | TGTGCCAGCAGTGTGACTAGCGGGAGTCAAGAGACCCAGTACTTC
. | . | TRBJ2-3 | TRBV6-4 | CASSDLTTTRSTDTQYF | TGTGCCAGCAGTGACCTCACGACTACCCGGAGCACAGATACGCAGTATTTT
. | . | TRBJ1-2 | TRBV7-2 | CASSLGGQGSNYGYTF | TGTGCCAGCAGCTTAGGCGGCCAGGGGTCTAACTATGGCTACACCTTC
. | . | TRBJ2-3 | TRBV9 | CASSVYADTQYF | TGTGCCAGCAGCGTATATGCGGATACGCAGTATTTT
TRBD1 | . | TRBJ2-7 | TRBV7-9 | CASSPGQRSYEQYF | TGTGCCAGCAGCCCGGGACAGAGATCCTACGAGCAGTACTTC
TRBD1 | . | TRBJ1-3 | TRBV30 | CAWSVLGQPGNTIYF | TGTGCCTGGAGTGTCTTGGGACAGCCTGGAAACACCATATATTTT
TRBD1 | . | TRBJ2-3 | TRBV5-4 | CASWRPGQSPDTQYF | TGTGCCAGCTGGCGCCCGGGACAGAGTCCAGATACGCAGTATTTT
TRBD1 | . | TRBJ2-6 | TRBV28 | CAARQGSGANVLTF | TGTGCCGCGAGACAGGGCTCTGGGGCCAACGTCCTGACTTTC
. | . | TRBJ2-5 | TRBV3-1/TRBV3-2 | CASSQDWGGETQYF | TGTGCCAGCAGCCAAGATTGGGGAGGCGAGACCCAGTACTTC
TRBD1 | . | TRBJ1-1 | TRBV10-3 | CAIRDTGGRFTEAFF | TGTGCCATCAGGGATACAGGGGGTCGGTTCACTGAAGCTTTCTTT
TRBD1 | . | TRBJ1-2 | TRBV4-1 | CASSQGRITGEDYGYTF | TGCGCCAGCAGCCAAGGCAGGATTACAGGGGAGGACTATGGCTACACCTTC
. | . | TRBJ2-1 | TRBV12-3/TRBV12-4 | CASSLNRDDEQFF | TGTGCCAGCAGTTTAAACAGGGACGATGAGCAGTTCTTC
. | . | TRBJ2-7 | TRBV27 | CATRLVNSYEQYF | TGTGCCACCCGTCTCGTAAACTCCTACGAGCAGTACTTC
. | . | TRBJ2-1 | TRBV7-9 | CASSLDLSPAEQFF | TGTGCCAGCAGCTTAGACTTGTCCCCCGCGGAGCAGTTCTTC
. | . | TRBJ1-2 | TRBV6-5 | CAIGGTDLSGYTF | TGTGCCATCGGAGGGACCGACCTATCTGGCTACACCTTC
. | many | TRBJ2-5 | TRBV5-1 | CASSLGSKETQYF | TGCGCCAGCAGCTTGGGGTCTAAAGAGACCCAGTACTTC